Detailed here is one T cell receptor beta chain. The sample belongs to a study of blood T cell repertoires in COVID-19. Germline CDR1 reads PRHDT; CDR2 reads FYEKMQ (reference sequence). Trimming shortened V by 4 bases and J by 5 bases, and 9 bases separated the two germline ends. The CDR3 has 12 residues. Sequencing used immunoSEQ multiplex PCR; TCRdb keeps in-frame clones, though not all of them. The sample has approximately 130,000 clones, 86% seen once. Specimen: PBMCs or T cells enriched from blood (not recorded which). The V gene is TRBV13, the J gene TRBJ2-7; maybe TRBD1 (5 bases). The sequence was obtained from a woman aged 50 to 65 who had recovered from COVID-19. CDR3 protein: CASSSRGNEQYF. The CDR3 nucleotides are TGTGCCAGCAGCTCTAGGGGAAACGAGCAGTACTTC.